This T cell receptor (beta chain) stems from a study of T-cell reconstitution after alpha-beta-depleted transplantation in children. This clonotype occurred a few times. Preparing the TCRbeta library involved the use of unique molecular identifiers. TCRdb recomputed calls from the PCR reads with MiXCR, one row per CDR3 protein. The data show about 600,000 distinct CDR3 sequences, with about 10% seen just once and 3.5% to 5% held by the top ten. With 7 bases clipped from V and 3 bases from J, the junction kept 5 bases outside the gene matches. This CDR3 has 12 amino acids. The germline CDR1 and CDR2 sequences are SQVTM and ANQGSEA.

The chain carries TRBV29-1 and TRBJ2-7, with 8 bases fitting TRBD2. The sequence came from a human donor who donated a stem cell graft to a child with acute myeloid leukemia. The sequenced sample was PBMCs from the stem cell graft donor, obtained from the stem cell graft. CDR3 in amino acids: CSAGTRGYEQYF. The CDR3 DNA follows: TGCAGCGCCGGGACTAGGGGCTACGAGCAGTACTTC.